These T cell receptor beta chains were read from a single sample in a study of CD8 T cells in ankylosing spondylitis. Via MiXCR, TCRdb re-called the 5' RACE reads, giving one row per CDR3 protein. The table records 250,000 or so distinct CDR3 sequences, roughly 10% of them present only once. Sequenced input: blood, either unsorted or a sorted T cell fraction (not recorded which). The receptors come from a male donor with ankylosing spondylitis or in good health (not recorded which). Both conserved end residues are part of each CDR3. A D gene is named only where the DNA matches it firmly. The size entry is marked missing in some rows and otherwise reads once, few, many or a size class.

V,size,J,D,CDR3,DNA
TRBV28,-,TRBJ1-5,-,CASSYGVRQPQHF,TGTGCCAGCAGTTACGGGGTGCGGCAGCCCCAGCATTTT
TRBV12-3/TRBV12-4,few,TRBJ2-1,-,CASSLSPAARQFF,TGTGCCAGCAGTTTGAGTCCCGCAGCCAGGCAGTTCTTC
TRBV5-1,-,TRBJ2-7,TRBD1,CASSSLPGQGTYEQYF,TGCGCCAGCAGCTCGCTACCGGGACAGGGAACCTACGAGCAGTACTTC
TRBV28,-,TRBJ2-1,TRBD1,CASKIPGQGYNEQFF,TGTGCCAGCAAAATTCCGGGACAGGGATACAATGAGCAGTTCTTC
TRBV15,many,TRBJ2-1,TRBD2,CATSRKGLAGMDEQFF,TGTGCCACCAGCAGAAAGGGACTAGCGGGGATGGATGAGCAGTTCTTC
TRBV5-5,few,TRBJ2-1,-,CASRVGVAVYNEQFF,TGTGCCAGCAGGGTGGGGGTTGCCGTCTACAATGAGCAGTTCTTC
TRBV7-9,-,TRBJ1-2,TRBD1,CASSSIDRDAIYGYTF,TGTGCCAGCAGCTCCATAGACAGGGACGCGATCTATGGCTACACCTTC
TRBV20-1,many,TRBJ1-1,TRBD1,CSAKTGEFFDTEAFF,TGCAGTGCTAAAACAGGGGAGTTTTTCGACACTGAAGCTTTCTTT
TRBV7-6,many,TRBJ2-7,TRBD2,CASSLGQRGDSYEQYF,TGTGCCAGCAGCTTAGGCCAGCGGGGGGATTCCTACGAGCAGTACTTC
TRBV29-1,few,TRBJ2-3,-,CSAEPPGRTDTQYF,TGCAGCGCCGAGCCCCCGGGACGCACAGATACGCAGTATTTT
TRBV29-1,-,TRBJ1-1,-,CSAESVPGNTEAFF,TGCAGCGCTGAAAGTGTCCCCGGGAACACTGAAGCTTTCTTT
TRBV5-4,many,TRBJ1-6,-,CASSLSLGQDSPLHF,TGTGCCAGCAGCTTGTCTCTGGGTCAGGATTCACCCCTCCACTTT
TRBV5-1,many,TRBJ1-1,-,CASSSQANTEAFF,TGCGCCAGCAGTTCCCAGGCTAACACTGAAGCTTTCTTT
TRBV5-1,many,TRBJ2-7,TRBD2,CASSLTSGSKVDYEQYF,TGCGCCAGCAGCTTGACTAGCGGGAGTAAAGTCGACTACGAGCAGTACTTC
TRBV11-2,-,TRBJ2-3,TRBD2,CASSLSGGGGADTQYF,TGTGCCAGCAGCCTTAGCGGGGGGGGTGGTGCAGATACGCAGTATTTT
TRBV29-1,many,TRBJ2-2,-,CSVQEGSRRTGELFF,TGCAGCGTCCAAGAGGGGTCCCGACGAACCGGGGAGCTGTTTTTT
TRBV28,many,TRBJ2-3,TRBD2,CAIRLAASTDTQYF,TGTGCCATCAGACTAGCGGCTAGCACAGATACGCAGTATTTT
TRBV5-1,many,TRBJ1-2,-,CASSLSDRNYGYTF,TGCGCCAGCAGCCTGTCGGACCGAAACTATGGCTACACCTTC
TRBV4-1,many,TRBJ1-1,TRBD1,CASSPQGQGNDEAFF,TGCGCCAGCAGCCCGCAGGGACAGGGAAATGATGAAGCTTTCTTT
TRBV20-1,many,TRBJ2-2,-,CSARDAPHSNTGELFF,TGCAGTGCTAGAGATGCACCCCATTCGAACACCGGGGAGCTGTTTTTT
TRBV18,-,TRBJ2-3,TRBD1,CASSPPTGETDTQYF,TGTGCCAGCTCACCACCGACAGGGGAAACAGATACGCAGTATTTT
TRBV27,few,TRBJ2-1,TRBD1,CASSVGDRGFAEQFF,TGTGCCAGCTCCGTAGGGGACAGGGGATTTGCGGAGCAGTTCTTC
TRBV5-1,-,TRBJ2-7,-,CASSLLITGSEQYF,TGCGCCAGCAGCTTGTTGATTACAGGATCCGAGCAGTACTTC
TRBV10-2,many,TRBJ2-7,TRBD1,CASAGGYEQYF,TGCGCCAGCGCAGGGGGCTACGAGCAGTACTTC
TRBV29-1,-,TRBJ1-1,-,CSVASEAFF,TGCAGCGTTGCATCTGAAGCTTTCTTT
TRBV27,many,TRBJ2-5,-,CASSPEYFQETQYF,TGTGCCAGCAGTCCCGAGTACTTCCAAGAGACCCAGTACTTC
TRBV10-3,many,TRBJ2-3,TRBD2,CASRTSVGGTDTQYF,TGTGCCAGCCGGACTAGCGTGGGTGGCACAGATACGCAGTATTTT